This TCR beta chain was identified during a study of blood T cells in healthy people across ages. A second PCR, run for roughly 6 to 11 cycles, used a sample-barcoded 5' primer plus a J-beta primer mix. All samples yielded 3 million or more CDR3-containing paired-end reads. TCRdb redid the calling of the 5' RACE reads with MiXCR, one entry per CDR3 protein. This sample carries about 1.5 million distinct CDR3 sequences, 42% of them seen once, and the ten largest clones take more than 4%. V was clipped by 6 bases and J by 5 bases, with 18 bases between them. Per the germline V gene, CDR1 is SGHRS and CDR2 is YFSETQ. This CDR3 spans 15 amino acids. Samples each yielded at least 6 micrograms of total RNA. This clonotype was observed a few times.

The sample was blood. The receptor was derived from a woman younger than 30 in good health. The chain has TRBV5-1 and TRBJ2-1; TRBD1 or TRBD2 may be the D gene (5 bases each). The CDR3, as DNA: TGCGCCAGCACCGAATGGGGGTATGAGGACAATGAGCAGTTCTTC. The encoded protein is CASTEWGYEDNEQFF.